What follows are 26 T cell receptor beta chains derived from one specimen sequenced in a study of long-term antiretroviral therapy in people with HIV. The authors ran the immunoSEQ assay, v3.0, at survey level. Clones were read by immunoSEQ multiplex PCR, and TCRdb kept only the in-frame ones, dropping some. The sample records tens of thousands of clones, about 80% being singletons. The specimen was unsorted PBMCs, collected 1.1 years before starting antiretroviral therapy. These receptors all come from a woman aged 35 to 49 with HIV.

CDR3 nucleotides: TGTGCCAGCAGCAACAACAGAGGGACGCTTGGAAACACCATATATTTT. Protein sequence: CASSNNRGTLGNTIYF. The rearrangement links TRBV7-6 to TRBJ1-3; D may be TRBD1 (5 bases). V shed 5 bases and J shed 3 bases, with 17 bases lying between them. There are 16 residues in the CDR3. Germline V gene lookup returns CDR1 SGHVS and CDR2 FNYEAQ.

V is TRBV7-6 and J is TRBJ1-3, with unresolved D. Germline values: CDR1 SGHVS, CDR2 FNYEAQ. V was shortened by 2 bases and J by 0 bases, with 14 bases between the two germline ends. The CDR3 sequence is 17 residues long. The CDR3, as DNA: TGTGCCAGCAGCTTAACTTCGGTCACCAGCTCTGGAAACACCATATATTTT. Residues: CASSLTSVTSSGNTIYF. The full variable domain, completed using reference TRBV7-6 and TRBJ1-3, is GAGVSQSPRYKVTKRGQDVALRCDPISGHVSLYWYRQALGQGPEFLTYFNYEAQQDKSGLPNDRFSAERPEGSISTLTIQRTEQRDSAMYRCASSLTSVTSSGNTIYFGEGSWLTVV.

The V call is TRBV29-1, the J call TRBJ2-5, with TRBD1 matching 9 bases. Germline V gene lookup returns CDR1 SQVTM and CDR2 ANQGSEA. This CDR3 is 15 amino acids long. Trimming cost V 4 bases and J 5 bases; bases outside gene matches: 11. CDR3 DNA sequence: TGCAGCGTTGGGGGCGAGACAGGGGGTCGGGAGACCCAGTACTTC. Protein: CSVGGETGGRETQYF.

The V gene is TRBV5-8, the J gene TRBJ2-3; D uncertain. Germline V gives CDR1 SGHTS, CDR2 YDEGEE. This CDR3 has 13 residues. Trimming removed 0 bases from V and 6 bases from J, with 8 bases in between. For the CDR3, the DNA is TGTGCCAGCAGCTTGGTTGGGTATGATACGCAGTATTTT. This encodes CASSLVGYDTQYF.

The chain employs TRBV4-1 and TRBJ1-2, with 12 positions matching TRBD1. This CDR3 contains 16 residues. Germline assignment: CDR1 MGHRA and CDR2 YSYEKL. V was pared by 1 base and J by 7 bases, with 7 bases of the junction left unmatched. CDR3 amino acids: CASSQGRGQGAFGYTF. CDR3 sequence (DNA): TGCGCCAGCAGCCAAGGGCGGGGACAGGGGGCTTTTGGCTACACCTTC.

The rearrangement uses TRBV30 and TRBJ1-5; 7 positions match TRBD1. This CDR3 region has 14 residues. The V and J ends lost 2 bases and 6 bases, in that order; junction bases with no gene match: 7. From germline, CDR1 is GTSNPN and CDR2 SVGIG (reference sequence). The CDR3 reads CAWSHRGFSQPQHF. In DNA, the CDR3 is TGTGCCTGGAGTCACAGGGGTTTCTCTCAGCCCCAGCATTTT. The full variable domain, with the rest looked up from reference TRBV30 and TRBJ1-5, is SQTIHQWPATLVQPVGSPLSLECTVEGTSNPNLYWYRQAAGRGLQLLFYSVGIGQISSEVPQNLSASRPQDRQFILSSKKLLLSDSGFYLCAWSHRGFSQPQHFGDGTRLSIL.

This rearrangement joins TRBV27 to TRBJ1-1; D call uncertain. In germline, CDR1 is MNHEY, CDR2 SMNVEV (reference sequence). This CDR3 has 14 amino acids. Trimming cost V 8 bases and J 2 bases, with 15 bases left between them. CDR3 nucleotides: TGTGCCAGCTCCCCCCGGACGGGAAACACTGAAGCTTTCTTT. This encodes CASSPRTGNTEAFF.

Comments on this clone: Other DNA sequences in this specimen translate into the identical CDR3. The chain couples TRBV5-1 to TRBJ2-7; D perhaps matches TRBD2 (5 bases). The germline gives CDR1 SGHRS, CDR2 YFSETQ. This CDR3 is 11 amino acids long. V lost 2 bases and J lost 6, with 6 bases in between. CDR3 sequence (DNA): TGCGCCAGCAGCTTAGGAGGCGAGCAGTACTTC. It translates to CASSLGGEQYF.

In this sample, this clone is large (0.1 to 1%). The rearrangement links TRBV10-3 to TRBJ1-1; 9 bases are a match to TRBD1. This CDR3 spans 13 amino acids. After removal of 8 bases from V and 1 base from J, the junction contained 2 bases not matched to a gene. CDR1 and CDR2 (germline): ENHRY, SYGVKD. This CDR3 reads CAIEDRGNTEAFF. CDR3 DNA sequence: TGTGCCATCGAGGACAGGGGGAACACTGAAGCTTTCTTT.

The rearrangement uses TRBV18 and TRBJ1-1; D call uncertain. There are 15 residues in the CDR3. The V end was cut by 0 bases, the J end by 2 bases, with 10 bases between. Germline-derived CDR1 and CDR2 are KGHSH and LQKENI. The CDR3 protein is CASSPPVSGNTEAFF. The DNA for the CDR3 is TGTGCCAGCTCACCACCGGTTTCAGGCAACACTGAAGCTTTCTTT.

The chain has TRBV6-6 and TRBJ1-1; no clear D gene. The V end lost 0 bases, the J end lost 7 bases, and 6 bases lay between the germline ends. The CDR3 consists of 12 residues. In germline, CDR1 is MNHNY, CDR2 SVGAGI (reference sequence). As DNA, the CDR3 is TGTGCCAGCAGTTACTCGTTAGGTGAAGCTTTCTTT. Its protein product is CASSYSLGEAFF.

In this sample, this clone turned up a few times. The chain combines TRBV27 with TRBJ1-1; TRBD1 matches 12 bases. The ends lost 5 bases at V and 11 bases at J; junction bases unmatched: 15. From germline, CDR1 is MNHEY and CDR2 SMNVEV (reference sequence). This CDR3 has 16 residues. CDR3 loop: CASSLLPGQGAVGAFF. Written as DNA, the CDR3 is TGTGCCAGCAGTCTACTCCCGGGACAGGGGGCTGTAGGGGCTTTCTTT.

The rearrangement links TRBV7-9 to TRBJ2-7; the D is unclear. This CDR3 contains 12 residues. Trimming removed 5 bases from V and 6 bases from J, with 11 bases in between. Germline loops: CDR1 SEHNR, CDR2 FQNEAQ (reference sequence). CDR3 coding DNA: TGTGCCAGCAGCCGAGTGGGCGGCGAGCAGTACTTC. Protein product: CASSRVGGEQYF.

Within the sample, this clone is large. The V call is TRBV11-2, the J call TRBJ2-3, with 7 nucleotides matching TRBD2. Unmatched junction bases numbered 9, after V lost 5 bases and J lost 4 bases. CDR3 length: 15 amino acids. CDR1 is SGHAT and CDR2 is FQNNGV in the germline V gene. In nucleotides, the CDR3 is TGTGCCAGCAGCCCGAGACTAGCTCGGGCAGATACGCAGTATTTT. Translation gives CASSPRLARADTQYF.

This sequence joins TRBV11-3 and TRBJ2-7, with D possibly matching TRBD2 (5 bases). V was clipped by 5 bases and J by 3 bases, with 20 bases between them. This CDR3 has 16 amino acids. Germline CDR1 is SGHNT and CDR2 is YENEEA. The CDR3 DNA follows: TGTGCCAGCAGCCCTAGGGCGAGGGCAGCGGACTACGAGCAGTACTTC. Translated: CASSPRARAADYEQYF.

The genes are TRBV7-9 and TRBJ1-2; TRBD1 matches 9 bases. Germline V CDR1 and CDR2: SEHNR, FQNEAQ (reference sequence). The CDR3 length is 13 residues. V lost 4 bases to trimming and J lost 8 bases; unmatched junction nucleotides: 5. The CDR3: CASSWTGAGGYTF. The CDR3 bases are TGTGCCAGCAGCTGGACAGGGGCGGGCGGCTACACCTTC.

This sequence joins TRBV29-1 and TRBJ1-2, with unresolved D. The CDR3 covers 12 residues. V was trimmed by 1 base and J by 3 bases, leaving 6 bases between them. Looked up from germline, CDR1 is SQVTM and CDR2 is ANQGSEA. CDR3 in DNA: TGCAGCGTTGAAGGGCCAGACTATGGCTACACCTTC. Translating it yields CSVEGPDYGYTF.

The table lists this clone with a few counts. The chain recombines TRBV2 with TRBJ1-4; D remains unclear. The germline V and J ends were trimmed by 6 bases and 4 bases, with 6 bases remaining between them. The CDR3 length is 12 residues. Germline-derived CDR1 and CDR2 are SNHLY and FYNNEI. The chain's CDR3 is CASRENNEKLFF. The CDR3 nucleotides read TGTGCCAGCAGGGAGAATAATGAAAAACTGTTTTTT.

CDR3 nucleotides: TGCGCCAGCAGCCAAGACAGCTACGCTGAAAAACTGTTTTTT. This gives the protein CASSQDSYAEKLFF. V is TRBV4-3 and J is TRBJ1-4; D remains ambiguous. The V and J ends lost 0 bases and 7 bases respectively, with 9 bases between them. The germline gives CDR1 LGHNA, CDR2 YSLEER. CDR3 length: 14 amino acids.

The chain couples TRBV27 to TRBJ2-3; perhaps TRBD2 as D (5 bases). This CDR3 comprises 13 residues. Per germline, CDR1 MNHEY and CDR2 SMNVEV (reference sequence). The V gene lost 2 bases and the J gene lost 4 bases, with 7 bases spanning the gap. The CDR3 nucleotides read TGTGCCAGCAGTTTAACCGGGGCAGATACGCAGTATTTT. Amino acids: CASSLTGADTQYF.

The chain couples TRBV19 to TRBJ2-3; D remains ambiguous. Germline V gene data show CDR1 as LNHDA and CDR2 as SQIVND (reference sequence). The CDR3 is 10 amino acids. V was trimmed by 9 bases and J by 6 bases, leaving 7 bases between them. This CDR3 is CASLGDTQYF. As DNA, the CDR3 is TGTGCCAGCCTTGGCGATACGCAGTATTTT.

V usage is TRBV7-8 and J usage is TRBJ1-5; D unclear. Trimming removed 3 bases at V and 2 bases at J, with 5 bases between. The CDR3 covers 13 residues. CDR1 SGHVS and CDR2 FQNEAQ come from the germline V gene. CDR3 loop: CASSFGGNQPQHF. The CDR3 nucleotides are TGTGCCAGCAGCTTTGGGGGCAATCAGCCCCAGCATTTT.

The chain uses TRBV7-6 and TRBJ1-1; no firm D call. CDR1 is SGHVS and CDR2 is FNYEAQ in the germline V gene. Trimming removed 2 bases at V and 6 bases at J, with 10 bases between. There are 13 residues in the CDR3. CDR3 DNA: TGTGCCAGCAGCTTATTCGAAACAGCTGAAGCTTTCTTT. It encodes CASSLFETAEAFF.

CDR3 amino acids: CSVEESGEKYYSGNTIYF. In DNA, the CDR3 is TGCAGCGTTGAAGAGAGTGGAGAAAAGTACTACTCTGGAAACACCATATATTTT. This chain connects TRBV29-1 to TRBJ1-3; D call uncertain. Trimming cost V 0 bases and J 0 bases, with 18 bases left between them. Germline lookup yields CDR1 SQVTM and CDR2 ANQGSEA. The CDR3 extends over 18 amino acids.

The chain has TRBV13 and TRBJ2-5; D gene uncertain. The germline gives CDR1 PRHDT, CDR2 FYEKMQ (reference sequence). The CDR3 spans 14 residues. The V and J ends lost 0 bases and 3 bases respectively, with 8 bases between them. CDR3 loop: CASSLGQGKETQYF. CDR3 sequence (DNA): TGTGCCAGCAGCTTAGGCCAAGGAAAAGAGACCCAGTACTTC.

The chain combines TRBV7-9 with TRBJ1-2; a possible D gene is TRBD1 (5 bases). The CDR3 totals 15 residues. Germline CDR1 SEHNR, CDR2 FQNEAQ (reference sequence). V was cut by 4 bases and J by 1 base, with 13 bases left in between. The CDR3 nucleotides read TGTGCCAGCAGCTCCAACCGGGACTTTAACTATGGCTACACCTTC. Protein product: CASSSNRDFNYGYTF.